This entry concerns a single TCR beta chain. Its antigen is still unknown. No base qualities exist here, and no much larger clone lies one base off it. This specimen comes from a study of somatic mutations in cytotoxic T cells in rheumatoid arthritis (dated by TCRdb to between 2016 and 2019). Regarding the research as a whole: A FACSAria II or Sony SH800 was used to flow-sort some V beta antibody-stained T-cell populations at nearly 100% purity, and TCRB sequencing was also done on sorted V beta1+ cells. Patient and control groups had essentially identical median ages. In newly diagnosed rheumatoid arthritis without treatment, the study examined if expanded CD8+ T-cell clones harbor somatic mutations, relying on TCRB deep sequencing to characterize clonality. TCRB deep sequencing was performed for 65 rheumatoid arthritis patients and approximately 18 healthy controls.

What the study reported, not specific to this receptor: The slight underrepresentation of TRBV07 in patients was not corrected for multiple comparisons. In patients, CD8+ clonality rose with age (Spearman r=0.49), which was not the case in healthy controls. Rheumatoid arthritis patients and age-matched healthy controls did not significantly differ in CD8+ T-cell clonality. In about an eighth of the roughly 65 patients the largest CD8+ clone exceeded 20% of CD8+ cells, and several identical CD8+ TCRB sequences were shared between blood and synovial fluid. The antigen targets of the expanded CD8+ clones were unknown, and absence from virus-specific databases did not rule out viral specificity.

V has 4 bases trimmed and J has 2 bases trimmed; junction bases matching no gene number 4. Measured from the cysteine to the phenylalanine, the CDR3 is 15 residues long. The DNA shown is the 45-base CDR3, in frame from base 1. CDR1 and CDR2 were assigned from the germline V gene (reference sequence) as SGHNT and YYREEE. TCRB CDR3 sequencing used the immunoSEQ assay on genomic DNA. Concerning the study's data processing: The analyses included only productive TCRB rearrangements. A clone was defined by a unique TCRB CDR3 sequence, and clonality was computed as a productive clonality index based on Shannon entropy. To calculate repertoire overlap between two samples, the template counts of each clone were considered relative to each sample's total templates. V-gene usage from TCRB sequencing and V-gene usage measured by flow cytometry were correlated (Spearman r of roughly 0.61). Here the immuneACCESS table is served through TCRdb, limited to in-frame sequences with V and J called. Missing clones are a known gap in these copies; in checked studies unresolved V genes cover under half, and the rest lacks a known reason. That table is the source of V, J and clone size, and D and trimming were worked out from the DNA. Across this sample there are 20,000 to 25,000 clones, with 86% seen only once. About 20% of the sample rests with the top ten.

Buffy coats from 20 blood donors served as healthy controls, a group that was 45% to 55% female with a median age of approximately 60 years (range about 21-75). CD4+ and CD8+ cells were isolated by positive magnetic bead selection on an AutoMACS, and purity was checked by flow cytometry. Ficoll-Paque PLUS density gradient separation was used to isolate peripheral blood mononuclear cells. Nucleospin Tissue or Tissue XS kits were used to extract DNA from CD4-enriched, CD8-enriched or PBMC samples, and a Qubit 2.0 fluorometer was used for quantification. The sequence was collected from a woman between 45 and 60 years old in good health. The V gene is TRBV5-4 and the J gene is TRBJ2-5, and TRBD2 aligns with 11 junction nucleotides. The material sequenced was CD8+ T cells sorted from blood. The CDR3 protein sequence reads: CASSPGLAVQETQYF. Read as DNA, the sequence is TGTGCCAGCAGCCCGGGACTAGCGGTGCAAGAGACCCAGTACTTC.